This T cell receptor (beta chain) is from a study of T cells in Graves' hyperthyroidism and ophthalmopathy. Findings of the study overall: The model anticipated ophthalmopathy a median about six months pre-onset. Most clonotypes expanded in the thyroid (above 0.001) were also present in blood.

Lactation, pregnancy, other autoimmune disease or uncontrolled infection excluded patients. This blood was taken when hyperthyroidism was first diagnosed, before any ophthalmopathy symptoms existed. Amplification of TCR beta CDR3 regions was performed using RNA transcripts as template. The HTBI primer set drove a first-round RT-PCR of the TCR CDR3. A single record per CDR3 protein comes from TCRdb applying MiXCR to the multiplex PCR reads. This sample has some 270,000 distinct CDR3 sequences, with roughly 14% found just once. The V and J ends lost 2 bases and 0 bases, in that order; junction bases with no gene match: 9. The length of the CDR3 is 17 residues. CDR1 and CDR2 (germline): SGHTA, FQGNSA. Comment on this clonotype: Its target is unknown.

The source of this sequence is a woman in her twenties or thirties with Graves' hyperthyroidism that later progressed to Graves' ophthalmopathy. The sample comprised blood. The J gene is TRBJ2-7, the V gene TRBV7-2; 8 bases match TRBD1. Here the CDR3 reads CASSLRPGQATSYEQYF. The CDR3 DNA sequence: TGTGCCAGCAGCTTACGCCCGGGACAGGCGACCTCCTACGAGCAGTACTTC.